The 21 T cell receptor beta chains in this list originate from one sample, sequenced in a study of HIV-infected patients and healthy controls. No cell fractionation was done, so the repertoire covers all unsorted peripheral blood T cells. Alpha and beta constant-region primers primed reverse transcription of approximately 0.55 ug RNA. Separate chain-specific third strand synthesis with multiplexing indices produced the alpha and beta libraries. MiXCR, run by TCRdb on the 5' RACE reads, gives a single entry per CDR3 protein. The sample yields more than 9,000 distinct CDR3 sequences, 8% to 9.5% seen once. The specimen was blood, collected before antiretroviral therapy. These receptors all come from an adult with HIV infection. The donor label of this sample is uncertain.

In its sample, this clonotype was seen many times. The V gene is TRBV6-1, the J gene TRBJ2-3; tentatively, D is TRBD1 (6 bases). Germline-derived CDR1 and CDR2 are MNHNS and SASEGT. Between the trimmed V and J ends, which lost 8 bases and 4 bases, there was a span of 19 bases. The CDR3 spans 15 residues. CDR3 nucleotides: TGTGCCAGCGCAAGAGCTACAGGGTCCCCAGATACGCAGTATTTT. Encoded protein: CASARATGSPDTQYF.

This clonotype showed up many times. The chain carries TRBV11-2 and TRBJ2-1; 7 nucleotides match TRBD1. Germline V lookup: CDR1 SGHAT, CDR2 FQNNGV. The V and J ends lost 6 bases and 6 bases, in that order; junction bases with no gene match: 8. The CDR3 covers 14 residues. This chain's CDR3 is CASRGTDAGNEQFF. CDR3 coding DNA: TGTGCCAGCAGAGGGACAGACGCGGGCAATGAGCAGTTCTTC.

This clonotype appeared many times. The gene calls are TRBV7-9 and TRBJ2-3; 7 bases are a match to TRBD1. This CDR3 spans 21 amino acids. Per the germline V gene, CDR1 is SEHNR and CDR2 is FQNEAQ (reference sequence). The V segment lost 0 bases and the J segment 5 bases; nucleotides outside the gene matches: 23. DNA for the CDR3: TGTGCCAGCAGCTTAGCGTTATCGATTACAGGGGCCATTCCTCGTCAAGATACGCAGTATTTT. Translating it yields CASSLALSITGAIPRQDTQYF.

Within the sample, this clonotype is medium-sized. The chain is built from TRBV6-5 and TRBJ2-1; no clear D. Germline V lookup: CDR1 MNHEY, CDR2 SVGAGI. V lost 2 bases, J lost 5 bases, and 25 bases lay in between. The CDR3 is 19 amino acids. The CDR3 DNA is TGTGCCAGCAGTTACGTTAAACCAAACCCCGCGGACGTTAACAATGAGCAGTTCTTC. As protein: CASSYVKPNPADVNNEQFF.

By share, this clonotype ranks as medium-sized (0.01 to 0.1%). The chain recombines TRBV4-1 with TRBJ2-2, with D tentatively TRBD2 (6 bases). Germline V gene lookup returns CDR1 MGHRA and CDR2 YSYEKL. V was trimmed by 0 bases and J by 4 bases, leaving 6 bases between them. There are 14 residues in the CDR3. CDR3 sequence reads: CASSQEGGTGELFF. Here the CDR3 DNA reads TGCGCCAGCAGCCAAGAGGGAGGCACCGGGGAGCTGTTTTTT.

The sample holds many counts of this clonotype. The chain has TRBV19 and TRBJ1-1; a weak D match, TRBD1 (6 bases). CDR3 length equals 13 residues. Germline V gene lookup returns CDR1 LNHDA and CDR2 SQIVND (reference sequence). V was clipped by 6 bases and J by 4 bases, with 12 bases between them. The CDR3 bases are TGTGCCAGTAGGAGGGGGGGAGCCACTGAAGCTTTCTTT. This translates into CASRRGGATEAFF.

This clonotype was seen repeatedly, ten times or more. The chain joins TRBV6-1 to TRBJ2-5, with 9 positions matching TRBD1. Trimming removed 6 bases from V and 5 bases from J; junction bases left unmatched: 4. CDR1 is MNHNS and CDR2 is SASEGT in the germline V gene. CDR3 length: 13 residues. The chain's CDR3 is CASSGTGKETQYF. The CDR3 DNA is TGTGCCAGCAGCGGGACAGGGAAGGAGACCCAGTACTTC.

This clonotype was recorded many times. The chain links TRBV12-3 or TRBV12-4 to TRBJ2-5, with 10 bases matching TRBD2. V trimming: 6 bases; J trimming: 4 bases; junction bases outside the gene matches: 14. This CDR3 has 17 amino acids. The CDR3 DNA reads TGTGCCAGCAGCCAGGGGAAGAGCGGGGGGGCCGGAGAGACCCAGTACTTC. This encodes CASSQGKSGGAGETQYF.

This clonotype showed up many times. The chain combines TRBV29-1 with TRBJ1-1, with D maybe TRBD1 (5 bases). Trimming shortened V by 5 bases and J by 1 base, and 17 bases separated the two germline ends. The CDR3 contains 15 residues. Germline assignment: CDR1 SQVTM and CDR2 ANQGSEA. CDR3 sequence: CSVRGAVTSNTEAFF. CDR3 coding DNA: TGCAGCGTTCGTGGGGCGGTCACATCGAACACTGAAGCTTTCTTT.

In this sample, this clonotype is medium-sized. This chain joins TRBV30 and TRBJ2-1, with D possibly TRBD2 on 6 matching bases. The V and J ends lost 3 bases and 8 bases respectively, with 17 bases between them. The CDR3 loop spans 14 amino acids. CDR1 is GTSNPN and CDR2 is SVGIG in the germline V gene (reference sequence). Written as DNA, the CDR3 is TGTGCCTGGAGCTGGGGGGAAGGATTGGATGAGCAGTTCTTC. It translates to CAWSWGEGLDEQFF.

This clonotype came up a few times. The chain links TRBV5-1 to TRBJ2-3; D is possibly TRBD1 or TRBD2 (5 bases each). Germline assignment: CDR1 SGHRS and CDR2 YFSETQ. The CDR3 is 15 amino acids. Between the trimmed V and J ends, which lost 2 bases and 4 bases, there was a span of 14 bases. In DNA form, the CDR3 reads TGCGCCAGCAGCTTAGGATTCGGGACGGCAGATACGCAGTATTTT. It encodes CASSLGFGTADTQYF.

By sample fraction, this clonotype is medium-sized (0.01 to 0.1%). This sequence joins TRBV18 and TRBJ1-2, with D unresolved. This CDR3 is 12 amino acids long. Per the germline V gene, CDR1 is KGHSH and CDR2 is LQKENI. Trimming took 4 bases from V and 3 from J, leaving 6 bases between them. The CDR3 bases are TGTGCCAGCTCACTTGGAGACTATGGCTACACCTTC. Protein sequence: CASSLGDYGYTF.

Remarks on this clonotype: Being one base from a much bigger clone, this may be a read error. The chain uses TRBV12-3 or TRBV12-4 and TRBJ2-2, with D uncertain. Trimming took 10 bases from V and 4 from J, leaving 13 bases between them. The CDR3 contains 13 residues. CDR3 in DNA: TGTGCCATCAGCGATGTGGGCACCGGGGAGCTGTTTTTT. Residues: CAISDVGTGELFF.

This clonotype was detected ten times or more. The chain has TRBV10-3 and TRBJ2-5; no definite D call. Trimming shortened V by 2 bases and J by 3 bases, and 4 bases separated the two germline ends. Germline lookup yields CDR1 ENHRY and CDR2 SYGVKD. The CDR3 extends over 12 amino acids. The CDR3: CAISERKETQYF. In nucleotides, the CDR3 is TGTGCCATCAGTGAGCGAAAAGAGACCCAGTACTTC.

This clonotype has only a few counts. This chain uses TRBV7-9 with TRBJ1-3; no clear D gene. The V end lost 6 bases, the J end lost 2 bases, and 11 bases lay between the germline ends. This CDR3 region has 14 residues. Germline V gene lookup returns CDR1 SEHNR and CDR2 FQNEAQ (reference sequence). The DNA for the CDR3 is TGTGCCAGCAGTTCCCGGGTGGCTGGAAACACCATATATTTT. Its translation is CASSSRVAGNTIYF.

By frequency in the sample, this clonotype is medium-sized. The J gene is TRBJ2-3, the V gene TRBV7-2; no clear D gene. CDR3 length equals 13 residues. V lost 5 bases and J 2 bases, leaving 8 bases between the germline ends. Germline loops: CDR1 SGHTA, CDR2 FQGNSA. The CDR3 nucleotides are TGTGCCAGCAGCCTGGACCCCACAGATACGCAGTATTTT. This sequence encodes CASSLDPTDTQYF.

This chain connects TRBV7-2 to TRBJ2-3; 10 bases are shared with TRBD2. This CDR3 region has 13 residues. J lost 6 bases, V lost 3 bases, and 0 bases had no gene match. Germline CDR1 and CDR2: SGHTA and FQGNSA. CDR3 DNA: TGTGCCAGCAGCTTGACTAGCGGGGATACGCAGTATTTT. It encodes CASSLTSGDTQYF.

This clonotype was seen at least ten times. V gene TRBV18 combines with J gene TRBJ2-7; tentatively, D is TRBD1 or TRBD2 (5 bases each). CDR1 is KGHSH and CDR2 is LQKENI in the germline V gene. Trimming stripped 4 bases from V and 2 bases from J, with 21 bases between. The CDR3 runs to 17 residues. Written as DNA, the CDR3 is TGTGCCAGCTCACTAACCGGGCCAGGGACCTCCGCCTACGAGCAGTACTTC. It codes for CASSLTGPGTSAYEQYF. Supplemented by reference TRBV18 and TRBJ2-7, the full variable domain reads NAGVMQNPRHLVRRRGQEARLRCSPMKGHSHVYWYRQLPEEGLKFMVYLQKENIIDESGMPKERFSAEFPKEGPSILRIQQVVRGDSAAYFCASSLTGPGTSAYEQYFGPGTRLTVT.

This clonotype was detected ten times or more. This rearrangement joins TRBV6-2 or TRBV6-3 to TRBJ2-1, with TRBD2 matching over 12 bases. The CDR3 has 16 residues. V gave up 4 bases and J gave up 2 bases; unmatched junction bases: 3. Per the germline V gene, CDR1 is MNHEY and CDR2 is SVGEGT. This CDR3 reads CASSSRTSGTYNEQFF. In DNA form, the CDR3 reads TGTGCCAGCAGTTCTCGGACTAGCGGGACCTACAATGAGCAGTTCTTC.

The chain combines TRBV7-3 with TRBJ2-5; D could derive from TRBD1 or TRBD2 (5 bases each). The germline V gene encodes CDR1 SGHTA and CDR2 FQGTGA. V dropped 4 bases and J dropped 4 bases, with 16 bases sitting between them. There are 15 residues in the CDR3. In nucleotides, the CDR3 is TGTGCCAGCAGCTCCTCCGGGACCTGGGGAGAGACCCAGTACTTC. It encodes CASSSSGTWGETQYF.

There are many counts of this clonotype. The rearrangement links TRBV29-1 to TRBJ2-7; either TRBD1 or TRBD2 may fit D (5 bases each). The CDR3 is made up of 14 amino acids. In germline, CDR1 is SQVTM, CDR2 ANQGSEA. V was clipped by 4 bases and J by 7 bases, with 20 bases between them. Written as DNA, the CDR3 is TGCAGCGTTGGCAGTGGGGGTTATCAATGGGAGCAGTACTTC. This codes for CSVGSGGYQWEQYF.